The 29 T cell receptor beta chains given below trace back to one sample, sequenced in a study of identical twins. A single record per CDR3 protein comes from TCRdb applying MiXCR to the 5' RACE reads. The sample has fewer than 500,000 distinct CDR3 sequences; roughly an eighth are singletons. These data also formed part of another study, on yellow fever vaccine responses in identical twins.

The specimen was CD4+ T cells sorted from blood. The receptors stem from a woman between 18 and 29 years old in good health.

This clonotype was found many times. V is TRBV7-2 and J is TRBJ2-3, with 9 bases aligning to TRBD2. From germline, CDR1 is SGHTA and CDR2 FQGNSA. The junction had 3 bases not matched to a gene; V was cut back by 1 base and J by 1 base. CDR3 length equals 16 residues. CDR3: CASSLDGGGGTDTQYF. CDR3 DNA: TGTGCCAGCAGCTTAGACGGCGGGGGGGGCACAGATACGCAGTATTTT.

V and J are TRBV6-1 and TRBJ1-5; D is unclear. Deletions cut 8 bases from V and 2 bases from J, with 16 bases between. This CDR3 contains 15 residues. Germline CDR1 reads MNHNS; CDR2 reads SASEGT. The chain's CDR3 is CASALNPDGNQPQHF. CDR3 coding DNA: TGTGCCAGCGCGCTAAACCCCGACGGCAATCAGCCCCAGCATTTT.

This clonotype appeared many times. The chain is built from TRBV11-2 and TRBJ2-7, with D tentatively TRBD2 (5 bases). Germline V CDR1 and CDR2: SGHAT, FQNNGV. This CDR3 has 13 amino acids. V gave up 1 base and J gave up 6 bases, with 10 bases separating them. The CDR3 sequence is CASSLAGYSEQYF. CDR3 coding DNA: TGTGCCAGCAGCTTAGCGGGATACTCCGAGCAGTACTTC.

This clonotype was picked up many times. This rearrangement joins TRBV3-1 to TRBJ2-5, with D unresolved. Germline V gene sequence: CDR1 LGHDT, CDR2 YNNKEL (reference sequence). V dropped 0 bases and J dropped 4 bases, with 9 bases sitting between them. CDR3 length: 14 residues. This CDR3 is CASSQERQSETQYF. The DNA for the CDR3 is TGTGCCAGCAGCCAAGAGAGACAATCAGAGACCCAGTACTTC.

This clonotype was observed a single time. The rearrangement links TRBV7-9 to TRBJ2-2; D is undetermined. The CDR3 has 14 residues. Germline assignment: CDR1 SEHNR and CDR2 FQNEAQ (reference sequence). V gave up 5 bases and J gave up 5 bases, with 12 bases separating them. The CDR3 DNA reads TGTGCCAGCAGCCCCTCGCTCGATACCGGGGAGCTGTTTTTT. Residues: CASSPSLDTGELFF. The whole variable domain, remainder taken from reference TRBV7-9 and TRBJ2-2, is DTGVSQNPRHKITKRGQNVTFRCDPISEHNRLYWYRQTLGQGPEFLTYFQNEAQLEKSRLLSDRFSAERPKGSFSTLEIQRTEQGDSAMYLCASSPSLDTGELFFGEGSRLTVL.

This clonotype has only a few counts. The chain employs TRBV2 and TRBJ2-5; 7 bases match TRBD1. Unmatched junction bases numbered 10, after V lost 7 bases and J lost 5 bases. Germline CDR1 is SNHLY and CDR2 is FYNNEI. The CDR3 is made up of 14 amino acids. CDR3 region: CASNEQGSGETQYF. CDR3 nucleotides: TGTGCCAGCAACGAACAGGGGTCCGGGGAGACCCAGTACTTC. The full variable domain, completed using reference TRBV2 and TRBJ2-5, is EPEVTQTPSHQVTQMGQEVILRCVPISNHLYFYWYRQILGQKVEFLVSFYNNEISEKSEIFDDQFSVERPDGSNFTLKIRSTKLEDSAMYFCASNEQGSGETQYFGPGTRLLVL.

The V and J genes are TRBV27 and TRBJ2-7, with 7 bases that match TRBD2. Germline CDR1 and CDR2: MNHEY and SMNVEV (reference sequence). V shed 6 bases, J shed 3 bases, and the junction held 8 bases outside the gene matches. The CDR3 is 14 amino acids. The CDR3 region is CASRRAGKLYEQYF. The DNA of the CDR3 is TGTGCCAGCAGGAGAGCGGGAAAGCTCTACGAGCAGTACTTC.

This clonotype was found a few times. The gene calls are TRBV6-2 or TRBV6-3 and TRBJ2-6; D possibly corresponds to TRBD2 (6 bases). The V and J ends lost 4 bases and 0 bases respectively, with 13 bases between them. CDR1 is MNHEY and CDR2 is SVGEGT in the germline V gene. The CDR3 length is 17 residues. The CDR3 DNA is TGTGCCAGCAGTTTCGTCGGGGGAGCCTCTGGGGCCAACGTCCTGACTTTC. Translation gives CASSFVGGASGANVLTF.

This chain links TRBV20-1 with TRBJ2-7, with D perhaps matching TRBD2 (5 bases). Germline V CDR1 and CDR2: DFQATT, SNEGSKA (reference sequence). There are 12 residues in the CDR3. The V end lost 3 bases, the J end lost 3 bases, and 9 bases lay between the germline ends. CDR3 nucleotide sequence: TGCAGTGCTAGTCATGACTACTACGAGCAGTACTTC. Its translation: CSASHDYYEQYF.

At least ten counts were recorded for this clonotype. This chain joins TRBV12-3 or TRBV12-4 and TRBJ1-6; TRBD1 matches 11 bases. Losses at the gene ends were 5 bases for V and 9 bases for J; bases not matched to a gene: 3. CDR3 length: 14 residues. As DNA, the CDR3 is TGTGCCAGCAGTCCGGGACAGGGGGTTTCACCCCTCCACTTT. It specifies CASSPGQGVSPLHF.

This clonotype was detected a few times. The CDR3 spells CATSLGLYGSTDTQYF. The CDR3 DNA reads TGTGCCACCAGCCTTGGGCTCTACGGAAGCACAGATACGCAGTATTTT. The rearrangement links TRBV15 to TRBJ2-3; no reliable D call. The CDR3 has 16 residues. The ends were cut back, 5 bases at V and 0 bases at J, with 15 bases in the middle. The V gene's germline CDR1 is LNHNV and CDR2 YYDKDF (reference sequence).

The genes are TRBV3-1 and TRBJ2-3; D is perhaps TRBD2 (5 bases). This CDR3 is 14 amino acids long. The V and J ends lost 4 bases and 6 bases respectively, with 14 bases between them. Per germline, CDR1 LGHDT and CDR2 YNNKEL (reference sequence). CDR3 region: CASSPLWGADTQYF. CDR3 bases: TGTGCCAGCAGCCCCCTATGGGGAGCGGATACGCAGTATTTT.

The rearrangement links TRBV4-2 to TRBJ2-5, with 8 bases aligning to TRBD1. The germline V gene has CDR1 LGHNA and CDR2 YNFKEQ. The CDR3 totals 19 residues. V shed 4 bases and J 4 bases; nucleotides not matched to a gene: 20. The DNA of the CDR3 is TGTGCCAGCAGCCCCCAGGTGCGGACAGGGACACAATCAAGAGAGACCCAGTACTTC. As protein: CASSPQVRTGTQSRETQYF.

This clonotype was seen repeatedly, ten times or more. The chain couples TRBV27 to TRBJ1-1; no clear D gene. The V gene's germline CDR1 is MNHEY and CDR2 SMNVEV (reference sequence). This CDR3 has 14 residues. The V and J ends lost 3 bases and 1 base respectively, with 9 bases between them. CDR3 region: CASSFKRGNTEAFF. The CDR3 nucleotides read TGTGCCAGCAGTTTCAAAAGAGGGAACACTGAAGCTTTCTTT.

The sample holds a few counts of this clonotype. The chain employs TRBV29-1 and TRBJ2-4; the D is unclear. The germline V gene encodes CDR1 SQVTM and CDR2 ANQGSEA. The CDR3 is 14 residues long. Trimming removed 4 bases from V and 5 bases from J, with 15 bases in between. The CDR3 bases are TGCAGCGTTGTGGAACCCCGCCGGGAAAACATTCAGTACTTC. Its translation: CSVVEPRRENIQYF. Filled out from reference TRBV29-1 and TRBJ2-4, the complete variable domain reads SAVISQKPSRDICQRGTSLTIQCQVDSQVTMMFWYRQQPGQSLTLIATANQGSEATYESGFVIDKFPISRPNLTFSTLTVSNMSPEDSSIYLCSVVEPRRENIQYFGAGTRLSVL.

V usage is TRBV5-4 and J usage is TRBJ1-6; a weak D match, TRBD1 (5 bases). CDR1 and CDR2 (germline): SGHNT, YYREEE (reference sequence). V gave up 4 bases and J gave up 6 bases, with 11 bases separating them. The CDR3 sequence is 14 residues long. This chain's CDR3 is CASSLMGGNSPLHF. In DNA, the CDR3 is TGTGCCAGCAGCCTAATGGGGGGTAATTCACCCCTCCACTTT.

The chain has TRBV20-1 and TRBJ2-4, with 7 bases matching TRBD1. CDR3 length equals 14 residues. Germline CDR1 DFQATT, CDR2 SNEGSKA (reference sequence). J lost 5 bases, V lost 6 bases, and 10 bases had no gene match. CDR3 region: CSAPKYRGENIQYF. The CDR3 coding sequence is TGCAGTGCCCCAAAATACAGGGGCGAAAACATTCAGTACTTC.

Written as DNA, the CDR3 is TGTGCCAGCAGCCTCGTACTACAGGGTTTTCAGTACTTC. Translation: CASSLVLQGFQYF. This chain connects TRBV14 to TRBJ2-4, with D perhaps matching TRBD1 (6 bases). Trimming cost V 4 bases and J 11 bases, with 15 bases left between them. Germline CDR1 SGHDN, CDR2 FVKESK. The CDR3 length is 13 residues.

There are a few counts of this clonotype. The chain carries TRBV6-1 and TRBJ2-7, with 7 bases identical to TRBD2. Germline assignment: CDR1 MNHNS and CDR2 SASEGT. J gave up 3 bases and V 7 bases, and 6 bases lay outside the gene matches. The CDR3 sequence is 13 residues long. CDR3 DNA: TGTGCCAGCACGTGGAGCGGGAACTACGAGCAGTACTTC. Protein: CASTWSGNYEQYF.

At least ten counts were recorded for this clonotype. This rearrangement joins TRBV27 to TRBJ1-2; unclear D gene. The CDR3 spans 14 residues. From germline, CDR1 is MNHEY and CDR2 SMNVEV (reference sequence). Trimming took 3 bases from V and 4 from J, leaving 12 bases between them. The CDR3 bases are TGTGCCAGCAGTTTCAGTTCAGCCTCCTATGGCTACACCTTC. This sequence encodes CASSFSSASYGYTF.

This clonotype occurred a few times. The chain carries TRBV7-9 and TRBJ2-5; D is perhaps TRBD1 or TRBD2 (5 bases each). The CDR3 consists of 15 residues. Trimming stripped 5 bases from V and 5 bases from J, with 18 bases between. Germline V gene lookup returns CDR1 SEHNR and CDR2 FQNEAQ (reference sequence). The CDR3 DNA reads as TGTGCCAGCAGCCCCCTTGTGTCCGAGGGGGAGACCCAGTACTTC. This encodes CASSPLVSEGETQYF.

This chain links TRBV10-3 with TRBJ2-5; D may be TRBD2 (8 bases). The CDR3 extends over 14 amino acids. Germline V gene sequence: CDR1 ENHRY, CDR2 SYGVKD. Trimming took off 6 bases at V and 2 bases at J, with 13 bases between the two ends. The CDR3 coding sequence is TGTGCCATCAGCGGGAGGGGACAGCAAGAGACCCAGTACTTC. This codes for CAISGRGQQETQYF.

This clonotype occurred a few times. The J gene is TRBJ2-2, the V gene TRBV20-1; D gene unclear. V was cut by 2 bases and J by 4 bases, with 5 bases left in between. CDR3 length equals 12 residues. The germline gives CDR1 DFQATT, CDR2 SNEGSKA (reference sequence). This chain's CDR3 is CSARKGTGELFF. CDR3 bases: TGCAGTGCTAGAAAGGGCACCGGGGAGCTGTTTTTT.

This clonotype has just a few counts. This rearrangement joins TRBV6-1 to TRBJ2-3, with D unclear. Germline values: CDR1 MNHNS, CDR2 SASEGT. V lost 8 bases and J lost 2, with 11 bases in between. The CDR3 is 13 amino acids. The CDR3 DNA follows: TGTGCCAGCCTGAAGACCCTCACAGATACGCAGTATTTT. It yields the protein CASLKTLTDTQYF.

In this sample, this clonotype turned up once. The gene calls are TRBV2 and TRBJ2-1; TRBD2 is a possible D gene (6 bases). Germline lookup yields CDR1 SNHLY and CDR2 FYNNEI. The CDR3 runs to 16 residues. Trimming pared 4 bases from V and 4 bases from J, leaving 17 bases between. The DNA of the CDR3 is TGTGCCAGCAGTGGCGGTAGCGGAAGATCATACAATGAGCAGTTCTTC. Its protein product is CASSGGSGRSYNEQFF. The full variable domain, rest sourced from reference TRBV2 and TRBJ2-1, is EPEVTQTPSHQVTQMGQEVILRCVPISNHLYFYWYRQILGQKVEFLVSFYNNEISEKSEIFDDQFSVERPDGSNFTLKIRSTKLEDSAMYFCASSGGSGRSYNEQFFGPGTRLTVL.

This clonotype was counted between two and nine times. The rearrangement joins TRBV9 to TRBJ1-2; D not resolved. CDR1 SGDLS and CDR2 YYNGEE come from the germline V gene. The germline V and J ends were trimmed by 1 base and 8 bases, with 12 bases remaining between them. The CDR3 is 13 amino acids. The CDR3, as DNA: TGTGCCAGCAGCGTACTGGGTGATGTAGGCTACACCTTC. It encodes CASSVLGDVGYTF.

This clonotype was found a few times. V gene TRBV11-1 combines with J gene TRBJ2-1; D is perhaps TRBD1 (7 bases). Germline-derived CDR1 and CDR2 are SGHAT and FQDESV (reference sequence). The germline V and J ends were trimmed by 1 base and 3 bases, with 19 bases remaining between them. The CDR3 is made up of 18 amino acids. CDR3 amino acids: CASSLVDRRQGLYNEQFF. CDR3 coding DNA: TGTGCCAGCAGCTTAGTGGACCGAAGACAGGGACTCTACAATGAGCAGTTCTTC.

The chain uses TRBV7-2 and TRBJ1-6; no firm D call. Germline values: CDR1 SGHTA, CDR2 FQGNSA. The CDR3 runs 16 residues. V lost 1 base and J 9 bases, leaving 16 bases between the germline ends. This CDR3 is CASSLVEGTIVSPLHF. In DNA form, the CDR3 reads TGTGCCAGCAGCTTAGTAGAGGGAACAATCGTTTCACCCCTCCACTTT.

On this clonotype itself: A much larger clone is a single base away; this may be a read error. This chain uses TRBV12-3 or TRBV12-4 with TRBJ2-5; D ambiguous. The CDR3 totals 13 residues. CDR3 region: CASSPDQQETPYF. The CDR3 bases are TGTGCCAGCAGTCCGGACCAACAAGAGACCCCGTACTTC.